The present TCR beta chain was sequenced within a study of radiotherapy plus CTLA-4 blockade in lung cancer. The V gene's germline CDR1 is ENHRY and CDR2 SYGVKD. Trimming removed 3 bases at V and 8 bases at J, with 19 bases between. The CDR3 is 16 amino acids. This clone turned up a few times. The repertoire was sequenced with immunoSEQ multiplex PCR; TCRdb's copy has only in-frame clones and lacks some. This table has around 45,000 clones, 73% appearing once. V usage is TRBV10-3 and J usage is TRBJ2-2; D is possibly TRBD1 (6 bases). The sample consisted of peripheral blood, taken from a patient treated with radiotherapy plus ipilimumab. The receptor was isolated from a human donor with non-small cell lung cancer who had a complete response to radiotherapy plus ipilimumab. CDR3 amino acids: CAISEPRGTSGGELFF. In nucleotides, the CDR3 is TGTGCCATCAGTGAACCCAGGGGCACGTCCGGGGGGGAGCTGTTTTTT.